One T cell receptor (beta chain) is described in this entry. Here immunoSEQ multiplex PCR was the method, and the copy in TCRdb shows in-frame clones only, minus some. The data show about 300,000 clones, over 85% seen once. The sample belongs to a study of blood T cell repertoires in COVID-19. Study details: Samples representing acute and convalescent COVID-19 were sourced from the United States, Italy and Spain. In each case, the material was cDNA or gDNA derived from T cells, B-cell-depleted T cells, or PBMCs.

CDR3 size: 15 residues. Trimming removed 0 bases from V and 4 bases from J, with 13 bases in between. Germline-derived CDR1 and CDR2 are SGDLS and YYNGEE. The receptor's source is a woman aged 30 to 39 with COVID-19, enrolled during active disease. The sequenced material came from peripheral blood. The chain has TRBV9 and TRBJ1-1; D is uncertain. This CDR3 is CASSVDPGMFTEAFF. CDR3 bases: TGTGCCAGCAGCGTAGATCCGGGGATGTTCACTGAAGCTTTCTTT.